These T cell receptor beta chains were read from a single sample in a study of blood T cell repertoires in COVID-19. Repertoires were generated with immunoSEQ multiplex PCR, while TCRdb's copy carries only in-frame clones and drops some. The table has around 150,000 clones, approximately 80% seen once. Sequenced sample: peripheral blood. Receptors originate from a woman at least 80 years old with active or convalescent COVID-19. Both conserved end residues are part of each CDR3. Fields, in order: D gene, V gene, clone size, J gene, CDR3 DNA, CDR3 protein. A D gene is named only where the DNA matches it firmly. For some rows the clone size is stated as once, few or many, or as a class when expanded; others skip it.

d_call: TRBD1; v_call: TRBV2; clone_size: .; j_call: TRBJ2-7; cdr3_nt: TGTGCCACCCGAACCGGGACAGGTCGTAACGGACCCTACGAGCAGTACTTC; cdr3_aa: CATRTGTGRNGPYEQYF
d_call: .; v_call: TRBV25-1; clone_size: .; j_call: TRBJ1-2; cdr3_nt: TGTGCCAGCAGTGAATCAGGCCTTGACATCTATGGCTACACCTTC; cdr3_aa: CASSESGLDIYGYTF
d_call: TRBD1; v_call: TRBV19; clone_size: .; j_call: TRBJ1-1; cdr3_nt: TGTGCCAGTAGTGCTGGGGACAGGGGGCGAGCTTTCTTT; cdr3_aa: CASSAGDRGRAFF
d_call: .; v_call: TRBV18; clone_size: .; j_call: TRBJ2-2; cdr3_nt: TGTGCCAGCCAAAGCACCGGGTATGGACTCGCGAACACCGGGGAGCTGTTTTTT; cdr3_aa: CASQSTGYGLANTGELFF
d_call: .; v_call: TRBV30; clone_size: .; j_call: TRBJ2-1; cdr3_nt: TGTGCCTGGAGTGTGGGTCGAGGATATCACAATGAGCAGTTCTTC; cdr3_aa: CAWSVGRGYHNEQFF
d_call: .; v_call: TRBV5-6; clone_size: .; j_call: TRBJ1-2; cdr3_nt: TGTGCCAGCAGCGGGGGAACAGGGTATGTCGACTATGGCTACACCTTC; cdr3_aa: CASSGGTGYVDYGYTF
d_call: .; v_call: TRBV9; clone_size: .; j_call: TRBJ1-1; cdr3_nt: TGTGCCAGCGGCCGTCCCGATCCGAACACTGAAGCTTTCTTT; cdr3_aa: CASGRPDPNTEAFF
d_call: .; v_call: TRBV6-5; clone_size: .; j_call: TRBJ1-2; cdr3_nt: TGTGCCAGCAGTTACGGGGCGGGAAACTATGGCTACACCTTC; cdr3_aa: CASSYGAGNYGYTF
d_call: TRBD1; v_call: TRBV5-1; clone_size: .; j_call: TRBJ1-1; cdr3_nt: TGCGCCAGCAGCCTCGGGACAGGGGGAGCGGCTTTCTTT; cdr3_aa: CASSLGTGGAAFF
d_call: .; v_call: TRBV5-8; clone_size: .; j_call: TRBJ1-3; cdr3_nt: TGTGCCAGCAGCTTGGCCGGGGGCTCTGGAAACACCATATATTTT; cdr3_aa: CASSLAGGSGNTIYF
d_call: .; v_call: TRBV4-1; clone_size: few; j_call: TRBJ1-2; cdr3_nt: TGCGCCAGCAGCCAAGACCCAGGGGATGGCTACACCTTC; cdr3_aa: CASSQDPGDGYTF
d_call: .; v_call: TRBV18; clone_size: .; j_call: TRBJ1-5; cdr3_nt: TGTGCCAGCTCAGTTAAGGGGGACAACAATCAGCCCCAGCATTTT; cdr3_aa: CASSVKGDNNQPQHF
d_call: TRBD1; v_call: TRBV7-2; clone_size: .; j_call: TRBJ1-2; cdr3_nt: TGTGCCAGCAGCTGGACAGGGGGCAAAGGCTACACCTTC; cdr3_aa: CASSWTGGKGYTF
d_call: .; v_call: TRBV10-3; clone_size: .; j_call: TRBJ2-1; cdr3_nt: TGTGCCATCAGTGGCGGGGCGGGAGAGCAGTTCTTC; cdr3_aa: CAISGGAGEQFF
d_call: TRBD2; v_call: TRBV6-2/TRBV6-3; clone_size: once; j_call: TRBJ2-3; cdr3_nt: TGTGCCAGCAGTCCCCAACCCTTCCTAGCGGGGAGCACAGATACGCAGTATTTT; cdr3_aa: CASSPQPFLAGSTDTQYF
d_call: .; v_call: TRBV4-3; clone_size: few; j_call: TRBJ1-3; cdr3_nt: TGCGCCAGCAGCGCGAGGGGAGGGTCTGGAAACACCATATATTTT; cdr3_aa: CASSARGGSGNTIYF
d_call: .; v_call: TRBV19; clone_size: .; j_call: TRBJ2-5; cdr3_nt: TGTGCCAGTAGTTCTAGCGTAAGAGAGACCCAGTACTTC; cdr3_aa: CASSSSVRETQYF
d_call: .; v_call: TRBV7-8; clone_size: few; j_call: TRBJ2-5; cdr3_nt: TGTGCCAGCAGCTCCGGCCGGGGATTTTTGGAGACCCAGTACTTC; cdr3_aa: CASSSGRGFLETQYF
d_call: .; v_call: TRBV4-2; clone_size: .; j_call: TRBJ2-3; cdr3_nt: TGTGCCAGCAGCCAAGAGGGAGGCACAGATACGCAGTATTTT; cdr3_aa: CASSQEGGTDTQYF
d_call: .; v_call: TRBV7-2; clone_size: few; j_call: TRBJ1-1; cdr3_nt: TGTGCCAGCAGCTTTGGACAGAAGAACACTGAAGCTTTCTTT; cdr3_aa: CASSFGQKNTEAFF
d_call: .; v_call: TRBV7-9; clone_size: .; j_call: TRBJ1-1; cdr3_nt: TGTGCCAGCAGCTTAGAAGGGGCAGGGACTGAAGCTTTCTTT; cdr3_aa: CASSLEGAGTEAFF
d_call: TRBD1; v_call: TRBV11-2; clone_size: .; j_call: TRBJ1-1; cdr3_nt: TGTGCCAGCAGTACCCGACAGGGTTTGGCTTTCTTT; cdr3_aa: CASSTRQGLAFF
d_call: .; v_call: TRBV10-3; clone_size: .; j_call: TRBJ2-5; cdr3_nt: TGTGCCATCAGTGACCCAGCGGGTTCCCAAGAGACCCAGTACTTC; cdr3_aa: CAISDPAGSQETQYF